The 8 T cell receptor beta chains below all came from one sample that was sequenced in a study of blood T cell repertoires in COVID-19. Sequenced by immunoSEQ multiplex PCR; TCRdb stores in-frame clones only, minus some. The repertoire includes more than 95,000 clones, approximately 80% of them detected once, and roughly 25% sits in the top ten. Input material: peripheral blood. These receptors were taken from a human donor in a cohort sampled during active COVID-19.

The chain recombines TRBV7-3 with TRBJ1-1; no firm D call. The CDR3 runs to 13 residues. Trimming removed 3 bases at V and 1 base at J, with 6 bases between. The germline V gene has CDR1 SGHTA and CDR2 FQGTGA. The chain's CDR3 is CASSFSENTEAFF. CDR3 DNA: TGTGCCAGCAGCTTCTCAGAGAACACTGAAGCTTTCTTT.

V usage is TRBV29-1 and J usage is TRBJ2-1, with a possible D match to TRBD2 (8 bases). Germline CDR1 is SQVTM and CDR2 is ANQGSEA. The CDR3 spans 14 residues. Trimming removed 3 bases from V and 5 bases from J, with 14 bases in between. CDR3 nucleotide sequence: TGCAGCGTTGAGGACGGGAGGGGGCACAATGAGCAGTTCTTC. Encoded protein: CSVEDGRGHNEQFF.

This clone has only a few counts. The rearrangement links TRBV7-3 to TRBJ2-7; 9 bases match TRBD2. The CDR3 runs to 15 residues. The J segment lost 3 bases and the V segment lost 4 bases, leaving 7 bases of the junction unmatched. Germline V gene sequence: CDR1 SGHTA, CDR2 FQGTGA. CDR3 residues: CASSSQAGGHYEQYF. Here the CDR3 DNA reads TGTGCCAGCAGCTCGCAAGCGGGAGGCCACTACGAGCAGTACTTC. Full variable domain (remainder filled in from reference TRBV7-3 and TRBJ2-7): GAGVSQTPSNKVTEKGKYVELRCDPISGHTALYWYRQSLGQGPEFLIYFQGTGAADDSGLPNDRFFAVRPEGSVSTLKIQRTERGDSAVYLCASSSQAGGHYEQYFGPGTRLTVT.

The V call is TRBV5-1, the J call TRBJ2-1, with 9 bases aligning to TRBD2. Trimming at V came to 1 base and at J to 11 bases, leaving 7 bases not matched to a gene. CDR3 length: 14 amino acids. Looked up from germline, CDR1 is SGHRS and CDR2 is YFSETQ. The CDR3 sequence is CASSLSSSGEKQFF. As DNA, the CDR3 is TGCGCCAGCAGCTTGTCTTCTAGCGGGGAAAAGCAGTTCTTC. Full variable domain (rest looked up from reference TRBV5-1 and TRBJ2-1): KAGVTQTPRYLIKTRGQQVTLSCSPISGHRSVSWYQQTPGQGLQFLFEYFSETQRNKGNFPGRFSGRQFSNSRSEMNVSTLELGDSALYLCASSLSSSGEKQFFGPGTRLTVL.

This clone was seen once. The V and J genes are TRBV11-2 and TRBJ2-2, with D unresolved. With 1 base removed from V and 4 bases from J, the gap between germline ends came to 7 bases. The length of the CDR3 is 14 residues. The V gene's germline CDR1 is SGHAT and CDR2 FQNNGV. DNA for the CDR3: TGTGCCAGCAGCTTAGCTGTCTCCACCGGGGAGCTGTTTTTT. Its translation: CASSLAVSTGELFF.

This clone was seen a handful of times. The J gene is TRBJ1-1, the V gene TRBV4-2; TRBD1 aligns across 8 bases. The germline V gene encodes CDR1 LGHNA and CDR2 YNFKEQ. There are 14 residues in the CDR3. The J segment lost 7 bases and the V segment lost 7 bases, leaving 11 bases of the junction unmatched. The CDR3 protein is CASKITGGSNEAFF. The CDR3 DNA sequence: TGTGCCAGCAAGATCACAGGGGGGAGTAATGAAGCTTTCTTT.

The chain combines TRBV3-1 (or the pseudogene TRBV3-2) with TRBJ2-3, with TRBD2 matching over 10 bases. This CDR3 has 18 residues. Germline V lookup: CDR1 LGHDT, CDR2 YNNKEL (reference sequence). The ends lost 1 base at V and 4 bases at J; junction bases unmatched: 11. For the CDR3, the DNA is TGTGCCAGCAGCCAAGTGGCTAGCGGGGGCCCCTATTCAGATACGCAGTATTTT. Translating it yields CASSQVASGGPYSDTQYF.

This clone has a single count. The chain recombines TRBV5-1 with TRBJ1-1; 8 bases map to TRBD1. After removal of 3 bases from V and 4 bases from J, the junction contained 11 bases not matched to a gene. Per germline, CDR1 SGHRS and CDR2 YFSETQ. The CDR3 totals 16 residues. This chain's CDR3 is CASSSRTGRSGTEAFF. The CDR3 DNA reads as TGCGCCAGCAGCTCCCGGACAGGGCGGTCGGGCACTGAAGCTTTCTTT.